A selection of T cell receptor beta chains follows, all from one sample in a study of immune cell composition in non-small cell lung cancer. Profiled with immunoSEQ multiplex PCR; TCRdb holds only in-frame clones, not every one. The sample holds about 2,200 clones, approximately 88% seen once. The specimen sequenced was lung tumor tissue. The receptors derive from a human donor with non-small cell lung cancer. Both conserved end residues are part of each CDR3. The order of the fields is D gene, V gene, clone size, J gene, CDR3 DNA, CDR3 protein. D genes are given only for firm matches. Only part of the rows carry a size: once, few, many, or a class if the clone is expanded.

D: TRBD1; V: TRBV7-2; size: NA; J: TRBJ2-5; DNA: TGTGCCAGCAGCCCAGGGGGTAGCTCAAACCCGTACCAAGAGACCCAGTACTTC; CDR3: CASSPGGSSNPYQETQYF
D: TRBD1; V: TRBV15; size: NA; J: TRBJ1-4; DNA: TGTGCCACCAGCAGCCGTACCGGGACAGGGTTTCGGGGTGGTGAAAAACTGTTTTTT; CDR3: CATSSRTGTGFRGGEKLFF
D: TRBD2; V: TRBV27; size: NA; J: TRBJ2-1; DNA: TGTGCCAGCAGCCCCGGGACTAGCGGGAGTGGCAATGAGCAGTTCTTC; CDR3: CASSPGTSGSGNEQFF
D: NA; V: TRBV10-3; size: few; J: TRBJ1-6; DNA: TGTGCCATCAGTGACGCGGGATCGTATAATTCACCCCTCCACTTT; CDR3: CAISDAGSYNSPLHF
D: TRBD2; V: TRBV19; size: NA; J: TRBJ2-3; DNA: TGTGCCAGTAGCCGCAAAGGACTAGCGGGAGGAACAGATACGCAGTATTTT; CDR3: CASSRKGLAGGTDTQYF
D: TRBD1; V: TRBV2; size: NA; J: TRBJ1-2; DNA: TGTGCCAGCAGTGGCCCGGGACAGGGAAACTATGGCTACACCTTC; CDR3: CASSGPGQGNYGYTF
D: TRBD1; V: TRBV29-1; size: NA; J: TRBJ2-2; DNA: TGCAGCGGGAGGGACAGGGTGGGCGCCGGGGAGCTGTTTTTT; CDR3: CSGRDRVGAGELFF
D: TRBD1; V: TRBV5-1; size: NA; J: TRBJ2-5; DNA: TGCGCCAGCAGCCCTACCGGGACAGGGGGCCAAGAGACCCAGTACTTC; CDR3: CASSPTGTGGQETQYF
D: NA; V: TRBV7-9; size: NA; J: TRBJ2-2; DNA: TGTGCCAGCATCCTGGGGGGGAACACCGGGGAGCTGTTTTTT; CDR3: CASILGGNTGELFF
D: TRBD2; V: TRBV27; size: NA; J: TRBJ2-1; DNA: TGTGCCAGCGACCGGGGGGACGGATACAATGAGCAGTTCTTC; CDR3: CASDRGDGYNEQFF
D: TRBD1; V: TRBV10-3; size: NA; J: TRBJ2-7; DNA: TGTGCCACTACAGGGGACTCCTACGAGCAGTACTTC; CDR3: CATTGDSYEQYF
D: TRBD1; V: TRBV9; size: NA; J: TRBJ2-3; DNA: TGTGCCAGCAGCGTAGCCGGACAGGGGGCGTTTACAGATACGCAGTATTTT; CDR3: CASSVAGQGAFTDTQYF
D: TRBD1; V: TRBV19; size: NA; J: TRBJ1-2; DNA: TGTGCCACGCCGGGACAGGGGAACTATGGCTACACCTTC; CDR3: CATPGQGNYGYTF
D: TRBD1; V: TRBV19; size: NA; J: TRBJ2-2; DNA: TGTGCCAGTAGTGTGACAGGGGCCGGGGAGCTGTTTTTT; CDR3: CASSVTGAGELFF
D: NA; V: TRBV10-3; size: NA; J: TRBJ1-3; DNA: TGTGCCATCAGTGAGGGGCCAGACTCTGGAAACACCATATATTTT; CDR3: CAISEGPDSGNTIYF
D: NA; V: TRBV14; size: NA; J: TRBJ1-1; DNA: TGTGCCAGCAGCCGGGTCGCAGGATCGAACACTGAAGCTTTCTTT; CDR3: CASSRVAGSNTEAFF
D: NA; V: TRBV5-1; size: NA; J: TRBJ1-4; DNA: TGCGCCAGCAGCCCAAATGGGGGGGGTGCTAATGAAAAACTGTTTTTT; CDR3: CASSPNGGGANEKLFF
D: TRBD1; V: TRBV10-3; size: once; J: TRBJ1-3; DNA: TGTGCCATCAGTGAGCTTCTAAGGGACAGGGGAAACACCATATATTTT; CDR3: CAISELLRDRGNTIYF
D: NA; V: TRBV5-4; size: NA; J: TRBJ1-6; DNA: TGTGCCAGCAGCCTCAGGGAAGCGAATTCACCCCTCCACTTT; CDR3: CASSLREANSPLHF
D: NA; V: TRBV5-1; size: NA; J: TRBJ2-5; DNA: TGCGCCAGCAGCTTGGGTGGCCAGCAAGAGACCCAGTACTTC; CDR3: CASSLGGQQETQYF
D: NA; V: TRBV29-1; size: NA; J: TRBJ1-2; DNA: TGCAGCGTATGGGGATCCGCGGGGCTGGGCTACACCTTC; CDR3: CSVWGSAGLGYTF
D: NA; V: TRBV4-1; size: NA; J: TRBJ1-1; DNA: TGCGCCAGCAGCCAAGGGTTCGGGAGGATAGCTTTCTTT; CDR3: CASSQGFGRIAFF
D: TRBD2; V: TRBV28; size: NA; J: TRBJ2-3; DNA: TGTGCCAGCAGTTCCCGACTAGCGGGAGGGCCCTCGACGCAGTATTTT; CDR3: CASSSRLAGGPSTQYF
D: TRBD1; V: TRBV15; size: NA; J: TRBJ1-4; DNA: TGTGCCACCAGCAGAGGGGTTGCCCGGGACAGGGAAGAAAAACTGTTTTTT; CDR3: CATSRGVARDREEKLFF
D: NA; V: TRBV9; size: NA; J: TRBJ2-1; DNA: TGTGCCAGCAGCGTAGACGGGAACACCTACAATGAGCAGTTCTTC; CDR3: CASSVDGNTYNEQFF
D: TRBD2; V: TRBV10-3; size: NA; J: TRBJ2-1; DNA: TGTGCCATCAGTGAGGGGACTAGCGCCTACAATGAGCAGTTCTTC; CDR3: CAISEGTSAYNEQFF
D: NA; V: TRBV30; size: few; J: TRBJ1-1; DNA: TGTGCCTGGGGACATCTCACTGAAGCTTTCTTT; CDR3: CAWGHLTEAFF
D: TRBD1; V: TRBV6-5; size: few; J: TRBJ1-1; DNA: TGTGCCAGCAGTTTGACAGGGGGGGACCCTGAAGCTTTCTTT; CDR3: CASSLTGGDPEAFF
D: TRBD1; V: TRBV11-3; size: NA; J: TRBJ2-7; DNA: TGTGCCAGCAGCTTGGGACAGGGGAGTAAGTACTTC; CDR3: CASSLGQGSKYF
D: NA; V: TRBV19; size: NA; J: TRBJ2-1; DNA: TGTGCCAGTAGTATAGGGCTAGCGACAGCTAATGAGCAGTTCTTC; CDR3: CASSIGLATANEQFF
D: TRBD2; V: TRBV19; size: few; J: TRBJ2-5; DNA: TGTGCCAGTAGTATATGGACTAGCGGCCAAGAGACCCAGTACTTC; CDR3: CASSIWTSGQETQYF
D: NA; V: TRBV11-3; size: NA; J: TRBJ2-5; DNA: TGTGCCAGCAGCTTAGGGACAAAGACAGTTGCGGAGACCCAGTACTTC; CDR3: CASSLGTKTVAETQYF
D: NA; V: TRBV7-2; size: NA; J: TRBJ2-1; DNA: TGTGCCAGCACCCCCCCCAACTCCTACAATGAGCAGTTCTTC; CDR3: CASTPPNSYNEQFF
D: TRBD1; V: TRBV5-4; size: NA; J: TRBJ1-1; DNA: TGTGCCAGCAGCCCCTGGACAGGTTGGAACACTGAAGCTTTCTTT; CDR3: CASSPWTGWNTEAFF
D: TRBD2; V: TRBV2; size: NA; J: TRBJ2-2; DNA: TGTGCCAGCAGTTTGACTAGCGGGGGAGGGGAGCTGTTTTTT; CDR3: CASSLTSGGGELFF
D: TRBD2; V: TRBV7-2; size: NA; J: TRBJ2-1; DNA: TGTGCCAGCAGCTTAGCCGGACTAGCGGGAGTACATGAGCAGTTCTTC; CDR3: CASSLAGLAGVHEQFF
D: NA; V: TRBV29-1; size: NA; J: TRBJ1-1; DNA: TGCAGCGCTCGGTTGGACACTGAAGCTTTCTTT; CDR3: CSARLDTEAFF
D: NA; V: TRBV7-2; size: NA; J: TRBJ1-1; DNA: TGTGCCAGCAGCGCTACCGGGACAGAAGCTTTCTTT; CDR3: CASSATGTEAFF
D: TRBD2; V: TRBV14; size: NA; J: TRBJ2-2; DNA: TGTGCCAGCAGCCAAGGCGGGACTAGAGGGGAGCTGTTTTTT; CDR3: CASSQGGTRGELFF
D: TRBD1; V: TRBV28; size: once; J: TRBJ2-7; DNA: TGTGCCAGCACCCCTGGGGACAGAGGCTACGAGCAGTACTTC; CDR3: CASTPGDRGYEQYF
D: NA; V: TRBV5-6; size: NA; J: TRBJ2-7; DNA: TGTGCCAGCAGCTTGGGACAGGCGATCTCCTACGAGCAGTACTTC; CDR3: CASSLGQAISYEQYF
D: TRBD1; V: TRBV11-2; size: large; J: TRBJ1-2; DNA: TGTGCCAGCAGCTTATCTCTCACAGGGGGCGAAGGCTACACCTTC; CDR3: CASSLSLTGGEGYTF
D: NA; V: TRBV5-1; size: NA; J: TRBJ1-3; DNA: TGCGCCAGCAGCTTGTCCGGGGGGCCCAGCTCTGGAAACACCATATATTTT; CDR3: CASSLSGGPSSGNTIYF
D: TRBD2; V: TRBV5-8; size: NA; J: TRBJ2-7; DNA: TGTGCCAGCAGCTCTCAATCTAGCGGGTTCTACGAGCAGTACTTC; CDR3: CASSSQSSGFYEQYF
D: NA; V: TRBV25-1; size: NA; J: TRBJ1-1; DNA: TGTGCCAGCAGTGAATCCTTAGAAGCTTTCTTT; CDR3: CASSESLEAFF
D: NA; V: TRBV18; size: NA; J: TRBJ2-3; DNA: TGTGCCAGCTCACCACTGCTGGCAGGGGGCACAGATACGCAGTATTTT; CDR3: CASSPLLAGGTDTQYF
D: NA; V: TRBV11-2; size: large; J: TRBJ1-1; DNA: TGTGCCAGCAGATACGGAGCGAACACTGAAGCTTTCTTT; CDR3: CASRYGANTEAFF
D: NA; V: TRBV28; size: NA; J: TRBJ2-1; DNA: TGTGCCAGCAGTTCAGGAGGACCCTTCAATGAGCAGTTCTTC; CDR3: CASSSGGPFNEQFF
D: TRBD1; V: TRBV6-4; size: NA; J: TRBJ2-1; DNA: TGTGCCAGCAGTGACTCGGGGACAGGGGGAAATGAGCAGTTCTTC; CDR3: CASSDSGTGGNEQFF
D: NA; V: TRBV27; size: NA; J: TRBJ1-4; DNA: TGTGCCAGCCGGACAACGTTAGGTAATGAAAAACTGTTTTTT; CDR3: CASRTTLGNEKLFF
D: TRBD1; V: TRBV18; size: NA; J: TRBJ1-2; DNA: TGTGCCAGCTCCCAAGCGACGGGGACAGGGGGTGGAGGCTACACCTTC; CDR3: CASSQATGTGGGGYTF
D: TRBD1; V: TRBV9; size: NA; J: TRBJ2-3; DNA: TGTGCCAGCAGCGTAGACCGGGACAGGAAAATACTTACGCAGTATTTT; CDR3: CASSVDRDRKILTQYF
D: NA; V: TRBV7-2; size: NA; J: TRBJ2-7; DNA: TGTGCCAGCAGCTTATCCCAGCATGTAGCAAACGAGCAGTACTTC; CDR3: CASSLSQHVANEQYF
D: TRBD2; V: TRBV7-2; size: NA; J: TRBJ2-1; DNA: TGTGCCAGCAGCCTAGCGGGAGATCAGCAGTTCTTC; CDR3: CASSLAGDQQFF
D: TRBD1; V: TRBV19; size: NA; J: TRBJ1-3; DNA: TGTGCCAGTAGTCCGACAGGGCCTGGAAACACCATATATTTT; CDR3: CASSPTGPGNTIYF